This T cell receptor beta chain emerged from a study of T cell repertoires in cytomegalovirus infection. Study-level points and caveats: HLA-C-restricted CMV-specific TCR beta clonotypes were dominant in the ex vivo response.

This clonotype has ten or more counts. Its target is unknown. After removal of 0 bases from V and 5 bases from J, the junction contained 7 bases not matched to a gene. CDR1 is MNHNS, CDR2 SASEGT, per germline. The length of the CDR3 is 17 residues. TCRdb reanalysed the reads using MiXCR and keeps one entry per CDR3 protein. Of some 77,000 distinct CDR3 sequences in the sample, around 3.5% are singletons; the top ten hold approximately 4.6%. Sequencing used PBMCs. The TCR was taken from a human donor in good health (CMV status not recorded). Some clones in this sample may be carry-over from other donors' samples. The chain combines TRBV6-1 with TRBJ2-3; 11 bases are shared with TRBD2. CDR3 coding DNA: TGTGCCAGCAGTGAAGCGGTAGCGGGGGGGCCAGGAGATACGCAGTATTTT. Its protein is CASSEAVAGGPGDTQYF.